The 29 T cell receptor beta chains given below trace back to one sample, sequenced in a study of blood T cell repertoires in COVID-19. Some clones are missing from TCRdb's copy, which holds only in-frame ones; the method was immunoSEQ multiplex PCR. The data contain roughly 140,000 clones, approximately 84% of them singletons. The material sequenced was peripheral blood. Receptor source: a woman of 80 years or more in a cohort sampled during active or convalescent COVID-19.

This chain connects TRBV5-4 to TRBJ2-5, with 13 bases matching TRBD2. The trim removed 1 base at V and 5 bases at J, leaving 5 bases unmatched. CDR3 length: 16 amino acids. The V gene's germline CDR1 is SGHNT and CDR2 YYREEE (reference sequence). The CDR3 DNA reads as TGTGCCAGCAGCTTGTTAACTAGCGGGGGGGCTGAGACCCAGTACTTC. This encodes CASSLLTSGGAETQYF.

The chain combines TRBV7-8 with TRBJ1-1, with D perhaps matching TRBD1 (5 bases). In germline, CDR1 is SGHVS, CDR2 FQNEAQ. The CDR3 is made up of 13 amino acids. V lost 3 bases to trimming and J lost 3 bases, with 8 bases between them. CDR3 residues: CASSFLRDTEAFF. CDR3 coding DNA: TGTGCCAGCAGCTTCCTCAGGGACACTGAAGCTTTCTTT.

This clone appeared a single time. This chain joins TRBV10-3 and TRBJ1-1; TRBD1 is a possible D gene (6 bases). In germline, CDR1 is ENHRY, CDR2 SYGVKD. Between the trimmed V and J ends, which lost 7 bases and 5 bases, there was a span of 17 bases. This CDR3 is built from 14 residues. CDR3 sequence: CAINDRTRWTEAFF. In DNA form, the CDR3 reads TGTGCCATCAACGACAGGACAAGGTGGACTGAAGCTTTCTTT.

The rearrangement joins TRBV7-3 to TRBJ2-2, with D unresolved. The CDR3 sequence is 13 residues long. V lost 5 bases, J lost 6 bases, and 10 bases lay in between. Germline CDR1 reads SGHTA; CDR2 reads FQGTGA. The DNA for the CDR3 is TGTGCCAGCAGCCTCCTAGTTGCCGGGGAGCTGTTTTTT. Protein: CASSLLVAGELFF.

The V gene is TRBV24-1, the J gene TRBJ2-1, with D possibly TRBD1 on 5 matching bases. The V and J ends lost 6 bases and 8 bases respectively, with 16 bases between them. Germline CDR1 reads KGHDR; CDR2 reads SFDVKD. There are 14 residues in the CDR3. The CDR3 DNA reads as TGTGCCACCAGTTTCCGTGGGGCTCAGGATGAGCAGTTCTTC. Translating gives CATSFRGAQDEQFF.

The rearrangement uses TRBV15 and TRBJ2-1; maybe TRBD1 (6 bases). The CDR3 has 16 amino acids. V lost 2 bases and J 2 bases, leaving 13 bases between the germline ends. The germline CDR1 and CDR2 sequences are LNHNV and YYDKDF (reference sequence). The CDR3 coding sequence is TGTGCCACCAGCAGATCTACACAGGGAACCTACAATGAGCAGTTCTTC. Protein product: CATSRSTQGTYNEQFF.

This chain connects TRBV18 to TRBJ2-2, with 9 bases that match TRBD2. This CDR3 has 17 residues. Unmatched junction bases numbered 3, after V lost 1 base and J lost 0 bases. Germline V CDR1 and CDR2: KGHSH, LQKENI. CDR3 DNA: TGTGCCAGCTCACCACTGACTAGCGGACCGAACACCGGGGAGCTGTTTTTT. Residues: CASSPLTSGPNTGELFF. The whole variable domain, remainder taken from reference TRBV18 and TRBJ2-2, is NAGVMQNPRHLVRRRGQEARLRCSPMKGHSHVYWYRQLPEEGLKFMVYLQKENIIDESGMPKERFSAEFPKEGPSILRIQQVVRGDSAAYFCASSPLTSGPNTGELFFGEGSRLTVL.

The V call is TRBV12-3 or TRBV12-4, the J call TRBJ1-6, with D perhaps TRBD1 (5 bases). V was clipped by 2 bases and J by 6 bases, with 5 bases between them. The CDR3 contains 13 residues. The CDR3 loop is CASSLQGNSPLHF. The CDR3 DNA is TGTGCCAGCAGTTTACAGGGTAATTCACCCCTCCACTTT.

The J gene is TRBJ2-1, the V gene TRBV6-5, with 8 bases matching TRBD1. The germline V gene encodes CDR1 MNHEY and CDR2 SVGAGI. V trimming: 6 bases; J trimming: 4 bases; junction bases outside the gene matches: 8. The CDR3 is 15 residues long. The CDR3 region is CASSRTGTRYNEQFF. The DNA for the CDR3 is TGTGCCAGCAGCCGGACAGGGACTCGGTACAATGAGCAGTTCTTC.

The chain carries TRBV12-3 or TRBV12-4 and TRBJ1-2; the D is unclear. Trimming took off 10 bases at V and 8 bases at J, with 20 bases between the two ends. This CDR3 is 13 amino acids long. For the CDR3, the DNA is TGTGCCACGCTAGGAGGGAGAGGGTACGGCTACACCTTC. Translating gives CATLGGRGYGYTF.

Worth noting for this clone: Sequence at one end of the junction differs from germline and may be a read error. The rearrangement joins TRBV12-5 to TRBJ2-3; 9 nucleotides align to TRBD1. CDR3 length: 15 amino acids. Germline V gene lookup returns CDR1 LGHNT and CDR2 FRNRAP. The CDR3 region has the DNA TGTGCTAGTGGCTTGGGACAGGGAAGCACAGATACGCAGTATTTT. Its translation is CASGLGQGSTDTQYF.

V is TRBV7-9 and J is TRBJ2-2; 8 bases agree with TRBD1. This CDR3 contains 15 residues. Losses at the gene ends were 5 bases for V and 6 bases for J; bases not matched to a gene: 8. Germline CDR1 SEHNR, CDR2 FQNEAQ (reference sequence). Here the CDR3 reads CASSPTGGVAGELFF. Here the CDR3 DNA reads TGTGCCAGCAGCCCAACAGGGGGAGTAGCCGGGGAGCTGTTTTTT.

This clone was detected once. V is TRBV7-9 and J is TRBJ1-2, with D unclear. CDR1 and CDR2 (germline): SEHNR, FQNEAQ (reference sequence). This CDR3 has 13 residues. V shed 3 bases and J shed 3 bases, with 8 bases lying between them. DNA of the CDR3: TGTGCCAGCAGCTTCGGGAACTACTATGGCTACACCTTC. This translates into CASSFGNYYGYTF.

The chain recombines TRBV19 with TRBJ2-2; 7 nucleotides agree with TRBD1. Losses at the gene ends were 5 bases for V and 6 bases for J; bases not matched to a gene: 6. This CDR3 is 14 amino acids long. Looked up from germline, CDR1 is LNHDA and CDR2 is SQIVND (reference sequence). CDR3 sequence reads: CASSGQANAGELFF. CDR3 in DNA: TGTGCCAGTAGTGGACAGGCAAACGCCGGGGAGCTGTTTTTT.

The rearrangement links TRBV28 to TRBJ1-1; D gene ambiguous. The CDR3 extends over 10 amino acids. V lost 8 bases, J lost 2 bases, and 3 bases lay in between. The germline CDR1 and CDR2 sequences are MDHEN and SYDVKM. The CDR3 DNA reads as TGTGCCAGCGGCAACACTGAAGCTTTCTTT. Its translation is CASGNTEAFF.

CDR3 sequence: CASSLASGNSPLHF. DNA of the CDR3: TGTGCCAGCAGCTTAGCGTCGGGGAATTCACCCCTCCACTTT. This chain uses TRBV7-2 with TRBJ1-6; D not certain. V lost 0 bases to trimming and J lost 7 bases, with 7 bases between them. Germline CDR1 is SGHTA and CDR2 is FQGNSA. The CDR3 runs 14 residues.

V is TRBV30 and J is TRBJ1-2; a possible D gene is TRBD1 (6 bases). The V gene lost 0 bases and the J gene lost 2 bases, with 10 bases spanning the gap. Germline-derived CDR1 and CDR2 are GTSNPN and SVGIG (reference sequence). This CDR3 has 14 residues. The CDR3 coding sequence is TGTGCCTGGAGTGTAGGGGACAACAACTATGGCTACACCTTC. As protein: CAWSVGDNNYGYTF.

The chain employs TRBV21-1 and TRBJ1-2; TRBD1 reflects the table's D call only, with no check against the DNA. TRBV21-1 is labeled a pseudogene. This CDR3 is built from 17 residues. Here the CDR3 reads CASGKPLPTGQKNGYTF. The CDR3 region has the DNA TGTGCCAGCGGCAAGCCCCTCCCAACAGGGCAGAAGAATGGCTACACCTTC.

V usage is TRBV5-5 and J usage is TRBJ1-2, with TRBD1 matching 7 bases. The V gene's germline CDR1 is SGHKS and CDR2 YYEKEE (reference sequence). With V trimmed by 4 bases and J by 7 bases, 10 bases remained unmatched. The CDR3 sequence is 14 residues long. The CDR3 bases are TGTGCCAGCAGCAATACGGACAGGTTAAGTGGCTACACCTTC. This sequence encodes CASSNTDRLSGYTF.

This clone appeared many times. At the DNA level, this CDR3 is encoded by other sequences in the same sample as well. The CDR3, as DNA: TGTGCCAGCAGACAGGGCGTCACCGGGGAGCTGTTTTTT. The encoded protein is CASRQGVTGELFF. The chain has TRBV12-3 or TRBV12-4 and TRBJ2-2; TRBD1 is a possible D gene (6 bases). This CDR3 has 13 amino acids. Trimming left V 6 bases short and J 4 bases short, with 9 bases between.

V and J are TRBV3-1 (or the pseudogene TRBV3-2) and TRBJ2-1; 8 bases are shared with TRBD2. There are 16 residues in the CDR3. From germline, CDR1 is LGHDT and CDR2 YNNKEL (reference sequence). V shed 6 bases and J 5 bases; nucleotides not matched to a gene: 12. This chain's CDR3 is CASRPRGGLDHNEQFF. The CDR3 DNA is TGTGCCAGCAGGCCTCGCGGGGGGCTGGACCACAATGAGCAGTTCTTC.

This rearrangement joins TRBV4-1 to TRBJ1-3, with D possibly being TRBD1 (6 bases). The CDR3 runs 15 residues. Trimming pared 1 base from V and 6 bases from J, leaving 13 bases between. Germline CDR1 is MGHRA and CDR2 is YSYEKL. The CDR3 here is CASSQGGTYLNTIYF. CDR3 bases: TGCGCCAGCAGCCAAGGAGGGACATATCTAAACACCATATATTTT.

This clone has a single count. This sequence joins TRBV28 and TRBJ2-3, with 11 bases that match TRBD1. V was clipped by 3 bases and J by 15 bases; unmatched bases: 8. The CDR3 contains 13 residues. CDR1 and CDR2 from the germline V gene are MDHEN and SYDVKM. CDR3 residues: CASSFLDRGRYYF. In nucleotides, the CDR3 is TGTGCCAGCAGTTTCTTGGACAGGGGGCGTTACTATTTT.

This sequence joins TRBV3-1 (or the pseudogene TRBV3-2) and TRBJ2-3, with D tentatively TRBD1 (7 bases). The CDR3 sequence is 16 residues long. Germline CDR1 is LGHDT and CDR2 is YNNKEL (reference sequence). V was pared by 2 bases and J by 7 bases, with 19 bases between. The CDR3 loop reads CASSQYGHAGGNTQYF. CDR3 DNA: TGTGCCAGCAGCCAATATGGACACGCAGGGGGGAATACGCAGTATTTT.

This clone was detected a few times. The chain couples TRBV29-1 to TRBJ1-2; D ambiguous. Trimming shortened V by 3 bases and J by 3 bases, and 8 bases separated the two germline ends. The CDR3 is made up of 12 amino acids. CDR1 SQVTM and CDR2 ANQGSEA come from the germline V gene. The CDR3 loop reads CSVDAADYGYTF. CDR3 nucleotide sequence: TGCAGCGTTGATGCGGCAGACTATGGCTACACCTTC.

DNA of the CDR3: TGTGCCAGCAGCCCGGGTCAGAATGAAAAACTGTTTTTT. Translation: CASSPGQNEKLFF. The chain recombines TRBV5-4 with TRBJ1-4; D is uncertain. Germline CDR1 SGHNT, CDR2 YYREEE (reference sequence). This CDR3 spans 13 amino acids. V gave up 4 bases and J gave up 5 bases, with 9 bases separating them. Using reference TRBV5-4 and TRBJ1-4 for the parts outside the CDR3, the full variable domain is ETGVTQSPTHLIKTRGQQVTLRCSSQSGHNTVSWYQQALGQGPQFIFQYYREEENGRGNFPPRFSGLQFPNYSSELNVNALELDDSALYLCASSPGQNEKLFFGSGTQLSVL.

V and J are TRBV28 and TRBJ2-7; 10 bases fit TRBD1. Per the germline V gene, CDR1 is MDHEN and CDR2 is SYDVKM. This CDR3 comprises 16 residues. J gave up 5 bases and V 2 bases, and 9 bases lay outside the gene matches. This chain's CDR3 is CASSLRGTGAVNEQYV. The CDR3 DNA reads TGTGCCAGCAGTTTACGAGGGACAGGGGCAGTCAACGAGCAGTACGTC.

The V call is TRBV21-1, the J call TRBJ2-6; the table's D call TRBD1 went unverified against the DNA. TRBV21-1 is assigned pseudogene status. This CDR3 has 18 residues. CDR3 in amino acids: CASSKIDRVDSGANVLTF. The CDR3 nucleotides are TGTGCCAGCAGCAAAATAGACAGGGTTGACTCTGGGGCCAACGTCCTGACTTTC.

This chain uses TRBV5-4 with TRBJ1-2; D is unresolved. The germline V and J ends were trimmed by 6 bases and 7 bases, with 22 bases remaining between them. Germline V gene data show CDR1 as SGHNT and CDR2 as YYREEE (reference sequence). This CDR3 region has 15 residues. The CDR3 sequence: CASTFEFGESSGYTF. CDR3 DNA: TGTGCCAGCACCTTCGAGTTTGGGGAGAGTTCTGGCTACACCTTC.